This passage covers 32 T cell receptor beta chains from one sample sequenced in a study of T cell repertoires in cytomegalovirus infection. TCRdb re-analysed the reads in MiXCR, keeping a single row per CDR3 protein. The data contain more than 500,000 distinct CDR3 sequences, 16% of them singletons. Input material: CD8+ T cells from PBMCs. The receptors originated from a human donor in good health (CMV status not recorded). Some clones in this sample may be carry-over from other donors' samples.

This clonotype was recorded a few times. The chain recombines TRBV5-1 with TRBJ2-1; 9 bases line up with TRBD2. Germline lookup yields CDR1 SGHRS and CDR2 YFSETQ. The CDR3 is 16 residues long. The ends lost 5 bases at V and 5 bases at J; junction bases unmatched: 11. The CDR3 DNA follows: TGCGCCAGCAGAGCCGGGACTAGCTCCCGACACAATGAGCAGTTCTTC. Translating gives CASRAGTSSRHNEQFF. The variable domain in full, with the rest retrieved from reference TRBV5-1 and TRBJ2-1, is KAGVTQTPRYLIKTRGQQVTLSCSPISGHRSVSWYQQTPGQGLQFLFEYFSETQRNKGNFPGRFSGRQFSNSRSEMNVSTLELGDSALYLCASRAGTSSRHNEQFFGPGTRLTVL.

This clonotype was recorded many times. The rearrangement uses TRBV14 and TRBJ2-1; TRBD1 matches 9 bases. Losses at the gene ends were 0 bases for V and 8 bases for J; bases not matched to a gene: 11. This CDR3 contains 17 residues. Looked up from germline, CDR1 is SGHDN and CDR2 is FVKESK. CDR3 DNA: TGTGCCAGCAGCCAAGATTGGGGACAGGGATTTAGGGATGAGCAGTTCTTC. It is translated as CASSQDWGQGFRDEQFF.

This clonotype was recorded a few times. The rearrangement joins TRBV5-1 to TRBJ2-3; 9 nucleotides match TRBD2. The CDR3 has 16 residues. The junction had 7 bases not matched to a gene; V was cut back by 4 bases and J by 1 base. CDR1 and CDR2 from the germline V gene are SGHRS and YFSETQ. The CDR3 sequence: CASSAPVAGGTDTQYF. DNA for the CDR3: TGCGCCAGCAGCGCCCCCGTAGCGGGGGGCACAGATACGCAGTATTTT.

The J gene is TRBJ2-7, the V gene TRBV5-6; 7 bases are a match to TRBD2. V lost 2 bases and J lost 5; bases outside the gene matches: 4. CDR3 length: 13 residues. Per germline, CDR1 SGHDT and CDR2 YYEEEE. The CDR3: CASSFGGRNEQYF. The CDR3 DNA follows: TGTGCCAGCAGCTTCGGGGGGAGGAACGAGCAGTACTTC. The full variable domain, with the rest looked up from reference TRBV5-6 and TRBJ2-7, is DAGVTQSPTHLIKTRGQQVTLRCSPKSGHDTVSWYQQALGQGPQFIFQYYEEEERQRGNFPDRFSGHQFPNYSSELNVNALLLGDSALYLCASSFGGRNEQYFGPGTRLTVT.

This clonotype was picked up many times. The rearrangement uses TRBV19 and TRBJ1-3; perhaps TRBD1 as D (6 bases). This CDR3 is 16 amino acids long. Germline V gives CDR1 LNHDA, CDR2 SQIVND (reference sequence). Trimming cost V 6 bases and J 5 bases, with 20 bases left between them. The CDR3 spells CASSPPNFRGRNTIYF. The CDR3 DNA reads TGTGCCAGTAGCCCCCCGAACTTCAGGGGAAGAAACACCATATATTTT.

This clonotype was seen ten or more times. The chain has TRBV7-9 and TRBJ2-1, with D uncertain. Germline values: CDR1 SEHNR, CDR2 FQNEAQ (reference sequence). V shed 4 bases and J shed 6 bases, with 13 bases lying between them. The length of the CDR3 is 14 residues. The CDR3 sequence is CASSSTIGPNEQFF. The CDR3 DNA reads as TGTGCCAGCAGCTCCACAATCGGACCCAATGAGCAGTTCTTC. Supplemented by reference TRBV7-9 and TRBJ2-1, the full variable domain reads DTGVSQNPRHKITKRGQNVTFRCDPISEHNRLYWYRQTLGQGPEFLTYFQNEAQLEKSRLLSDRFSAERPKGSFSTLEIQRTEQGDSAMYLCASSSTIGPNEQFFGPGTRLTVL.

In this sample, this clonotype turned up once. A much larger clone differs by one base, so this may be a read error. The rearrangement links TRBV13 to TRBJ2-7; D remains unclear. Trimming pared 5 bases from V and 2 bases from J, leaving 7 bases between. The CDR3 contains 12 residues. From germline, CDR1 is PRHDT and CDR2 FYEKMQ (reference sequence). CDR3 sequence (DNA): TGTGCCAGCAGCCCTAATACCTACGAGCAGTACTTC. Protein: CASSPNTYEQYF. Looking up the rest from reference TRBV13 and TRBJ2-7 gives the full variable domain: AAGVIQSPRHLIKEKRETATLKCYPIPRHDTVYWYQQGPGQDPQFLISFYEKMQSDKGSIPDRFSAQQFSDYHSELNMSSLELGDSALYFCASSPNTYEQYFGPGTRLTVT.

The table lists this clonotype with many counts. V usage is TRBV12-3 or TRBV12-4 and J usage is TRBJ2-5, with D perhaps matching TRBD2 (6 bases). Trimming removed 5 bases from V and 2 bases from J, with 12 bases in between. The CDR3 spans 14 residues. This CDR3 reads CASSQTRIQETQYF. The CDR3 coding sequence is TGTGCCAGCAGTCAGACTAGAATACAAGAGACCCAGTACTTC.

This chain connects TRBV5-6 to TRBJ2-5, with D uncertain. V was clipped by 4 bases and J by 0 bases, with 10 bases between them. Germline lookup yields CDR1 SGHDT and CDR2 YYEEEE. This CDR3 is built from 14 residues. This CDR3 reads CASSLLTYQETQYF. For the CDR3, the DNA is TGTGCCAGCAGCCTACTGACATACCAAGAGACCCAGTACTTC.

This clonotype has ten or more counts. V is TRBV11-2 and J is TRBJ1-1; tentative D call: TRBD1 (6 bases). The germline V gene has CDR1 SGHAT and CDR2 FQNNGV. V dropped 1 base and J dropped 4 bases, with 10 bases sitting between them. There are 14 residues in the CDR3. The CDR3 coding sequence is TGTGCCAGCAGCTTAGTAGGAGGGGGCACTGAAGCTTTCTTT. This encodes CASSLVGGGTEAFF.

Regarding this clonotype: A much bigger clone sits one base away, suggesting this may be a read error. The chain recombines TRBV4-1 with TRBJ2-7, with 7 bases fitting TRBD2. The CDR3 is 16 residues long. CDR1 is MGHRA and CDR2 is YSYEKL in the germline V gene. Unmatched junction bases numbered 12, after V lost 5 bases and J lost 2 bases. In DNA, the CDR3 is TGCGCCAGCAGCTTTCGCTCGTCTAGCGGTACCTACGAGCAGTACTTC. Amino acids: CASSFRSSSGTYEQYF.

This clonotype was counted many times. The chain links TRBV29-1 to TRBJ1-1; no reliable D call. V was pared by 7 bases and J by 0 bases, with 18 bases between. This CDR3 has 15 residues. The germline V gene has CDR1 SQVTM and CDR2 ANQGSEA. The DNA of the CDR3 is TGCAGCGCCTCCGGATCGTTAGCTTTGAACACTGAAGCTTTCTTT. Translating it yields CSASGSLALNTEAFF.

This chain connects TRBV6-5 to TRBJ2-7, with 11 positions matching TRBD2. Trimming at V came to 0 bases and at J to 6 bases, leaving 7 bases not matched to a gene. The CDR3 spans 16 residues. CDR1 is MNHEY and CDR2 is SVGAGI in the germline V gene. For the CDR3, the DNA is TGTGCCAGCAGTTACTCCTTAGCGGGGGGGCCGGGCGAGCAGTACTTC. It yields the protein CASSYSLAGGPGEQYF.

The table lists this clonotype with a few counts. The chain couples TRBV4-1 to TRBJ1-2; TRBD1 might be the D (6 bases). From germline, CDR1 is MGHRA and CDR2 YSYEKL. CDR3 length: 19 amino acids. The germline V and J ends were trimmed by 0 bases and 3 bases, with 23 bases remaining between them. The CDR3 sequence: CASSQDLLGGRLGDYGYTF. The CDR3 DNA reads TGCGCCAGCAGCCAAGACCTCCTAGGGGGGCGGCTGGGAGACTATGGCTACACCTTC.

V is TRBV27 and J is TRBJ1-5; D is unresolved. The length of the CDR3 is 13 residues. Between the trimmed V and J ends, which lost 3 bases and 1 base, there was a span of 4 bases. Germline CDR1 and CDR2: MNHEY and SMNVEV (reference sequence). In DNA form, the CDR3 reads TGTGCCAGCAGTTTTAAGAGCAATCAGCCCCAGCATTTT. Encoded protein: CASSFKSNQPQHF.

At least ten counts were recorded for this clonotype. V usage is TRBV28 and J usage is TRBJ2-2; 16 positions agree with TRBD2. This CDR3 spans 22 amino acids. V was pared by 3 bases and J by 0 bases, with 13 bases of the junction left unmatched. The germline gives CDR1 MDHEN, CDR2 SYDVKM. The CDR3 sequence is CASSLTFGTSGRAKANTGELFF. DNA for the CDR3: TGTGCCAGCAGTTTGACCTTTGGGACTAGCGGGAGGGCTAAGGCGAACACCGGGGAGCTGTTTTTT.

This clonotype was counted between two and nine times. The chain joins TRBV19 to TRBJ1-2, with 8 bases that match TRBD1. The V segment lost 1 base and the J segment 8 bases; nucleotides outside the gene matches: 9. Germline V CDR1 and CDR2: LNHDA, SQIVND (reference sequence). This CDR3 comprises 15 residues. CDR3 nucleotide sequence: TGTGCCAGTAGTATAGGAAGGACAGGGTATCTCGGCTACACCTTC. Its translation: CASSIGRTGYLGYTF.

The CDR3 DNA is TGTGCCAGCAGTTCCCTCTCACAGGGGGGAACTAACTATGGCTACACCTTC. It yields the protein CASSSLSQGGTNYGYTF. The V and J genes are TRBV27 and TRBJ1-2; 8 nucleotides match TRBD1. V was pared by 4 bases and J by 0 bases, with 10 bases of the junction left unmatched. This CDR3 is 17 amino acids long. Germline assignment: CDR1 MNHEY and CDR2 SMNVEV (reference sequence).

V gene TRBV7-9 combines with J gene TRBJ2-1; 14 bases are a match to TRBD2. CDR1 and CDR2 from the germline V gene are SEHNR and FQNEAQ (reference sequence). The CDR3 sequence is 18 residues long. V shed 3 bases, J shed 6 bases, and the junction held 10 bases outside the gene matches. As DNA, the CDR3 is TGTGCCAGCAGCTTTAGTTTACTTGGGACTAGCGGGAGCAATGAGCAGTTCTTC. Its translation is CASSFSLLGTSGSNEQFF. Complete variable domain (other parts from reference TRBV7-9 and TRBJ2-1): DTGVSQNPRHKITKRGQNVTFRCDPISEHNRLYWYRQTLGQGPEFLTYFQNEAQLEKSRLLSDRFSAERPKGSFSTLEIQRTEQGDSAMYLCASSFSLLGTSGSNEQFFGPGTRLTVL.

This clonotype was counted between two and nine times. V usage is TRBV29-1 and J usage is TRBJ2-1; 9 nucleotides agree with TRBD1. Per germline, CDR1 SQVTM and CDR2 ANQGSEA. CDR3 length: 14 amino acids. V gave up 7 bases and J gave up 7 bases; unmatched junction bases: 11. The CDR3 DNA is TGCAGCGCTGCCGGGACAGGGTTTTCGAATGAGCAGTTCTTC. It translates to CSAAGTGFSNEQFF.

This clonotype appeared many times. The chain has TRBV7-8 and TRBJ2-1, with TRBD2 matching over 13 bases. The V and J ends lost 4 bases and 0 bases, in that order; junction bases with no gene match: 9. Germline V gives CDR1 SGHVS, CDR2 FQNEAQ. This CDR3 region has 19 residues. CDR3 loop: CASSSSLAGGPPSYNEQFF. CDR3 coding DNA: TGTGCCAGCAGCTCATCACTAGCGGGAGGGCCTCCCTCCTACAATGAGCAGTTCTTC. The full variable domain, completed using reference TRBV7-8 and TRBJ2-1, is GAGVSQSPRYKVAKRGQDVALRCDPISGHVSLFWYQQALGQGPEFLTYFQNEAQLDKSGLPSDRFFAERPEGSVSTLKIQRTQQEDSAVYLCASSSSLAGGPPSYNEQFFGPGTRLTVL.

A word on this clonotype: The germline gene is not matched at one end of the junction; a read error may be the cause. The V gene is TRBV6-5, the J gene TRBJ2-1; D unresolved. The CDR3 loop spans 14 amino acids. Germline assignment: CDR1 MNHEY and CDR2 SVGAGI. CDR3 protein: CASSSSGPYNDQFF. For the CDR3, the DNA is TGTGCCAGCAGTTCCTCGGGCCCCTACAATGATCAGTTCTTC.

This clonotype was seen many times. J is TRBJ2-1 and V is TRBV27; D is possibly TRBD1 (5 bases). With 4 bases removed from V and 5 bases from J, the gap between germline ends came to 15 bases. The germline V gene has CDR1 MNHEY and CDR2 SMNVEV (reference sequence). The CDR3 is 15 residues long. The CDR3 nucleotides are TGTGCCAGCAGTTCGGTAGGGGCCGCCAACAATGAGCAGTTCTTC. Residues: CASSSVGAANNEQFF.

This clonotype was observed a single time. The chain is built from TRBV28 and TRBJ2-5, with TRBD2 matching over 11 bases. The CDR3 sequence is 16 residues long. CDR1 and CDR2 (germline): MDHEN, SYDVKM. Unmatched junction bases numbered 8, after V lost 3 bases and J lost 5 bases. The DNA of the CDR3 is TGTGCCAGCAGTTTCCATAGCGGGAGGGCCGGGGAGACCCAGTACTTC. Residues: CASSFHSGRAGETQYF.

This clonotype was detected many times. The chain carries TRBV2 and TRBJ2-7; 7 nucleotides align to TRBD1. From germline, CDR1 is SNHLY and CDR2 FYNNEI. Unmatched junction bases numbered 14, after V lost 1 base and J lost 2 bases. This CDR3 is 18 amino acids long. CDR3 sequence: CASSEDATGTADPYEQYF. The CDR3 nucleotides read TGTGCCAGCAGTGAAGACGCCACCGGGACAGCCGACCCCTACGAGCAGTACTTC.

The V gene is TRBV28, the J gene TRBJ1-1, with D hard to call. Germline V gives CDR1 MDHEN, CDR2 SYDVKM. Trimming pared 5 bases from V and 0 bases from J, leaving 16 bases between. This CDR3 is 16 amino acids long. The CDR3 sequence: CASSLYSFSMNTEAFF. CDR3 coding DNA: TGTGCCAGCAGTCTTTACTCATTCAGCATGAACACTGAAGCTTTCTTT. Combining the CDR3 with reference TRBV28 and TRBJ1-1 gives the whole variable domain DVKVTQSSRYLVKRTGEKVFLECVQDMDHENMFWYRQDPGLGLRLIYFSYDVKMKEKGDIPEGYSVSREKKERFSLILESASTNQTSMYLCASSLYSFSMNTEAFFGQGTRLTVV.

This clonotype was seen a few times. In nucleotides, the CDR3 is TGTGCCAGCAGTACCAGGGGGCCAGGGACTGAAGCTTTCTTT. Translated: CASSTRGPGTEAFF. This rearrangement joins TRBV6-5 to TRBJ1-1; TRBD1 aligns across 8 bases. J was trimmed by 5 bases and V by 5 bases; bases with no gene match: 7. Germline values: CDR1 MNHEY, CDR2 SVGAGI. The CDR3 is 14 amino acids.

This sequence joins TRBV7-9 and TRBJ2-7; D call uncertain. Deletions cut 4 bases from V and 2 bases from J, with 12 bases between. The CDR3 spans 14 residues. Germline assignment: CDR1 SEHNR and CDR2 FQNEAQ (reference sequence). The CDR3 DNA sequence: TGTGCCAGCAGCTCGGTCAGAGGAGCCTACGAGCAGTACTTC. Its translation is CASSSVRGAYEQYF. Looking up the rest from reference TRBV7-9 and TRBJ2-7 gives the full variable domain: DTGVSQNPRHKITKRGQNVTFRCDPISEHNRLYWYRQTLGQGPEFLTYFQNEAQLEKSRLLSDRFSAERPKGSFSTLEIQRTEQGDSAMYLCASSSVRGAYEQYFGPGTRLTVT.

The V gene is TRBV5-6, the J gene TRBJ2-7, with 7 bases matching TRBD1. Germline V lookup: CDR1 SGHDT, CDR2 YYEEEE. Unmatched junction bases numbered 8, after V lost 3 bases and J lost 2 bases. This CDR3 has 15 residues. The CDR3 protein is CASSSGTAKPYEQYF. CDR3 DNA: TGTGCCAGCAGCTCCGGGACAGCGAAACCCTACGAGCAGTACTTC.

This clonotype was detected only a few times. The CDR3 coding sequence is TGCAGTTACCCGTGGGAAGACAGGGACGGCTCTGGGGCCAACGTCCTGACTTTC. Its protein is CSYPWEDRDGSGANVLTF. The gene calls are TRBV29-1 and TRBJ2-6; TRBD1 aligns across 7 bases. Germline CDR1 SQVTM, CDR2 ANQGSEA. This CDR3 spans 18 amino acids.

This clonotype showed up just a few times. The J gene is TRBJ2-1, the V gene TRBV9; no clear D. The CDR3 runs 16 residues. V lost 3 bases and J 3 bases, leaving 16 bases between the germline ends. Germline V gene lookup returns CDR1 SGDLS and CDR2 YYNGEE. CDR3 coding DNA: TGTGCCAGCAGCGACTCCCTAGGACCCAGCTACAATGAGCAGTTCTTC. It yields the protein CASSDSLGPSYNEQFF.

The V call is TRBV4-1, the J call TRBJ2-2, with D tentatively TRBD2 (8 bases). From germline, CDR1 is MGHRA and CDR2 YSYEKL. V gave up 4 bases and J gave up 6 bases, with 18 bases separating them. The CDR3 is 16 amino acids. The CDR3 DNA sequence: TGCGCCAGCAGCCTGCGGGGGGACAGCCTTCCCGGGGAGCTGTTTTTT. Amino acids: CASSLRGDSLPGELFF.